This is a list of T cell receptor beta chains from one sample in a study of control samples from healthy donors and cancer patients. Here immunoSEQ multiplex PCR was the method, and the copy in TCRdb shows in-frame clones only, minus some. The sample has tens of thousands of clones; about 83% are singletons. Sequencing was done on a sample of PBMCs. These receptors were taken from a woman between 55 and 75 years old with lung cancer. The conserved cysteine and the conserved F or W are not part of the CDR3 here. Size is omitted from some rows. Given values are once, few, many or a class for expanded clones.

>TRBJ1-1|once|TRBV7-2
ASSFRTEEAF
>TRBJ1-2|.|TRBV18
ASSLSRTGGEKGYT
>TRBJ1-6|.|TRBV10-2
ASSERGWYGDSPLH
>TRBJ1-3|.|TRBV2
ASSGQSFGNTIY
>TRBJ1-1|.|TRBV19
ASSIGEQPRPEAF
>TRBJ2-3|.|TRBV2
ASSDQPQDTQY
>TRBJ2-3|.|TRBV7-9
ASSLRTGSTDTQY
>TRBJ2-1|.|TRBV7-2
ASSLALSYLIIHKDNEQF
>TRBJ2-3|.|TRBV4-1
ASSHPWGTQY
>TRBJ2-2|.|TRBV7-2
ASSPFLRIEKELF
>TRBJ1-1|.|TRBV19
ASSFFHREKSTEAF
>TRBJ2-2|.|TRBV18
ASRPEAGELF
>TRBJ2-1|.|TRBV5-1
ASSEGTITAEQF
>TRBJ1-5|.|TRBV19
ASSSGRLQPQH
>TRBJ2-3|.|TRBV5-1
ASSFADSPSTDTQY
>TRBJ1-5|.|TRBV12-3/TRBV12-4
ASTQLWAGPQH
>TRBJ1-1|once|TRBV7-3
ASSSTRTGLAEAF
>TRBJ2-7|few|TRBV6-6
ASGGDSSYEQY
>TRBJ1-2|.|TRBV27
ASSLLGGYGYT
>TRBJ2-7|.|TRBV14
ASSPLGGRDYEQY
>TRBJ1-1|medium-sized|TRBV15
ATSRGTAREAF
>TRBJ2-3|.|TRBV12-5
ASGLVQETQY
>TRBJ1-3|.|TRBV7-9
ASSDRIRQGELSGNTIY
>TRBJ1-1|.|TRBV6-5
ASSYNVRSNTEAF
>TRBJ1-2|.|TRBV3-1/TRBV3-2
ASSQAPRTGPLTNYGYT
>TRBJ2-7|.|TRBV10-3
AISETRDSLWY
>TRBJ2-3|.|TRBV5-1
ASSLAGQTTDTQY
>TRBJ2-1|few|TRBV11-2
ASSSVTGVGNEQF
>TRBJ1-5|once|TRBV5-6
ASSEFGRLSNQPQH
>TRBJ2-6|.|TRBV5-1
ASSRRQGGRFGANVLT
>TRBJ2-2|.|TRBV3-1/TRBV3-2
ASSLGAFTGELF
>TRBJ1-1|.|TRBV5-8
ASSLGADRTMNTEAF
>TRBJ2-3|.|TRBV7-9
ASSSLSDRWTADTQY
>TRBJ2-3|.|TRBV5-1
ASSLASGGTDTQY
>TRBJ2-5|.|TRBV7-9
ASSSQGFGLGETQY
>TRBJ2-1|once|TRBV7-3
ASSSGTSGEDEQF
>TRBJ1-1|.|TRBV5-1
ASSLVAQQGKGSNTEAF
>TRBJ1-6|.|TRBV18
ASSPGTGHNSPLH
>TRBJ2-7|.|TRBV7-9
ASSPPKGNFDEQY
>TRBJ1-5|.|TRBV11-2
ASSQGAWGNQPQH